A selection of T cell receptor beta chains follows, all from one sample in a study of T cells after yellow fever vaccination. TCRdb independently ran MiXCR on the 5' RACE reads; one entry per CDR3 protein. The data show some 400,000 distinct CDR3 sequences, more than 5.5% seen once. This sample comprised PBMCs, obtained 5 days after the yellow fever booster vaccination. The receptors stem from a man aged 25 to 45 who received the YFV17D yellow fever vaccine. The CDR3 runs from the conserved cysteine through the conserved F or W. D genes are given only for firm matches. Size is omitted from some rows. Given values are once, few, many or a class for expanded clones.

D	size	V	J	DNA	CDR3
TRBD2	.	TRBV5-1	TRBJ2-1	TGCGCCAGCAGCTTGGGCCCTAGCGGGAAGGGTGAGCAGTTCTTC	CASSLGPSGKGEQFF
TRBD2	few	TRBV7-2	TRBJ2-7	TGTGCCAGCAGCCAACCGGGACTAGCGGGAGCTTACGAGCAGTACTTC	CASSQPGLAGAYEQYF
TRBD2	many	TRBV5-1	TRBJ2-3	TGCGCCAGCAGCCAAACTAGCGGGAGAATGGATACGCAGTATTTT	CASSQTSGRMDTQYF
TRBD2	.	TRBV9	TRBJ2-1	TGTGCCAGCAGCCTTGCGGGAGCTGGTTCCTACAATGAGCAGTTCTTC	CASSLAGAGSYNEQFF
.	.	TRBV5-1	TRBJ2-7	TGCGCCAGCAGCCTCTCCATGCGCGGACCGTACGAGCAGTACTTC	CASSLSMRGPYEQYF
TRBD1	.	TRBV7-8	TRBJ2-6	TGTGCCAGCAGCTTACTTCAGGGGGCCACCCTCTCTGGGGCCAACGTCCTGACTTTC	CASSLLQGATLSGANVLTF
.	.	TRBV20-1	TRBJ2-2	TGCAGTGCTAGTCGGCAGGTGTCCGGGGAGCTGTTTTTT	CSASRQVSGELFF
.	.	TRBV29-1	TRBJ2-7	TGCAGCGTTGTTCAAACCAACTACGAGCAGTACTTC	CSVVQTNYEQYF
.	.	TRBV7-2	TRBJ2-7	TGTGCCAGCAGCGCTGGGGCCTACGAGCAGTACTTC	CASSAGAYEQYF
TRBD1	many	TRBV5-1	TRBJ2-1	TGCGCCAGCAGCTTGGTTTGGACAGGGGGACCCAATGAGCAGTTCTTC	CASSLVWTGGPNEQFF
.	few	TRBV7-2	TRBJ2-7	TGTGCCAGCAGCTACCTTCGGGGTCCTGCCTACGAGCAGTACTTC	CASSYLRGPAYEQYF
.	many	TRBV7-2	TRBJ1-1	TGTGCCAGCAGACCCCCCAGGGGAAAGGGCACTGAAGCTTTCTTT	CASRPPRGKGTEAFF
.	few	TRBV12-5	TRBJ2-3	TGTGCTAGTGGTTTGGAGGGCCATACGCAGTATTTT	CASGLEGHTQYF
TRBD1	.	TRBV28	TRBJ2-3	TGTGCCAGCACCCTAGGGGGACAGGGATTCGATACGCAGTATTTT	CASTLGGQGFDTQYF
TRBD1	many	TRBV6-2/TRBV6-3	TRBJ2-7	TGTGCCAGCAGTAACCGGGACAGGGGGCAAGAGCAGTACTTC	CASSNRDRGQEQYF
.	.	TRBV5-5	TRBJ2-2	TGTGCCAGCAGCTCCAGAGCAGGTCCCGGGGAGCTGTTTTTT	CASSSRAGPGELFF
TRBD2	many	TRBV5-1	TRBJ2-3	TGCGCCAGCAGCCCTCTGGTAGCGGGGAGCACAGATACGCAGTATTTT	CASSPLVAGSTDTQYF
.	few	TRBV25-1	TRBJ2-5	TGTGCCAGCAGTGAGGCTACCCGGGCCCAAGAGACCCAGTACTTC	CASSEATRAQETQYF
TRBD2	many	TRBV20-1	TRBJ2-2	TGCAGTGCTCGGGACTACTCTAAGACCGGGGAGCTGTTTTTT	CSARDYSKTGELFF
.	few	TRBV2	TRBJ1-5	TGTGCCAGCAAGCCGGGAGGAGGCAATCAGCCCCAGCATTTT	CASKPGGGNQPQHF
TRBD1	many	TRBV20-1	TRBJ2-1	TGCAGTGCCCAGCGGGCACAGAGGGGCAGGGGGCTTGATGAGCAGTTCTTC	CSAQRAQRGRGLDEQFF
TRBD2	many	TRBV7-9	TRBJ2-1	TGTGCCAGCAGCCCCGGGAGGGCCTTTGAGCAGTTCTTC	CASSPGRAFEQFF
.	few	TRBV30	TRBJ2-3	TGTGCCTGGAGTGCAGGGAGCCAGGCAGATACGCAGTATTTT	CAWSAGSQADTQYF
.	few	TRBV5-1	TRBJ2-7	TGCGCCAGCAGCTTGGAAGGGATTAGCGACGAGCAGTACTTC	CASSLEGISDEQYF
.	.	TRBV14	TRBJ1-1	TGTGCCAGCAGCCGTCGAGACGGGAACACTGAAGCTTTCTTT	CASSRRDGNTEAFF
.	few	TRBV29-1	TRBJ2-3	TGCAGCGCGGACCCTGGTGGCACAGATACGCAGTATTTT	CSADPGGTDTQYF
TRBD2	few	TRBV15	TRBJ2-4	TGTGCCACCAGCAGAGGGGGGGGGACCCGGGGAAACATTCAGTACTTC	CATSRGGGTRGNIQYF
.	many	TRBV6-5	TRBJ2-5	TGTGCCAGCAGTTCCTCTCTAGCGTTACAAGAGACCCAGTACTTC	CASSSSLALQETQYF
TRBD2	few	TRBV6-5	TRBJ2-1	TGTGCCAGCAGTTACGGGCTAGCGGGAAGCTCCTACAATGAGCAGTTCTTC	CASSYGLAGSSYNEQFF
.	.	TRBV24-1	TRBJ2-1	TGTGCCACTGGGACGGGCCTCTCCTACAATGAGCAGTTCTTC	CATGTGLSYNEQFF
.	many	TRBV25-1	TRBJ2-7	TGTGCCAGCAGTGAATTCGGAATCTACGAGCAGTACTTC	CASSEFGIYEQYF
.	many	TRBV5-1	TRBJ2-7	TGCGCCAGCAGCTCACGGGCCAGCTACGAGCAGTACTTC	CASSSRASYEQYF
TRBD2	.	TRBV19	TRBJ2-2	TGTGCCAGTCTAAAAACCCCAACTAGCGGGAGCACCGGGGAGCTGTTTTTT	CASLKTPTSGSTGELFF
TRBD2	few	TRBV18	TRBJ2-5	TGTGCCAGCTCACCACCTCCACTAGCGGGAGTTGAGACCCAGTACTTC	CASSPPPLAGVETQYF
TRBD2	many	TRBV27	TRBJ2-3	TGTGCCAGCAGTATGTGGACTAGCGCAACAGATACGCAGTATTTT	CASSMWTSATDTQYF
TRBD2	many	TRBV2	TRBJ2-1	TGTGGCGGGAGTTCAACGGGCTACAATGAGCAGTTCTTC	CGGSSTGYNEQFF
.	many	TRBV12-3/TRBV12-4	TRBJ1-2	TGTGCCAGCAGTTCTTCCTATGGCTACACCTTC	CASSSSYGYTF
.	.	TRBV6-1	TRBJ2-7	TGTGCCAGCAGTCCCCTTGAGCGCGGGCCCTACGAGCAGTACTTC	CASSPLERGPYEQYF
.	.	TRBV12-3/TRBV12-4	TRBJ2-1	TGTGCCATCAGTTCGAGGAGAGATGAGCAGTTCTTC	CAISSRRDEQFF
.	.	TRBV20-1	TRBJ2-3	TGCAGCGCACTTGGCACAGATACGCAGTATTTT	CSALGTDTQYF
TRBD2	many	TRBV15	TRBJ2-3	TGTGCCACCAGCAGAGGGAAGCGGCTAGCGGTGACAGATACGCAGTATTTT	CATSRGKRLAVTDTQYF
TRBD2	many	TRBV5-1	TRBJ2-7	TGCGCCAGCACTGTTGCGGGAGAGGGCGAGCAGTACTTC	CASTVAGEGEQYF
TRBD1	few	TRBV12-3/TRBV12-4	TRBJ2-3	TGTGCCAGCAGCCGGACAGGGGCGCATAATACGCAGTATTTT	CASSRTGAHNTQYF
TRBD2	few	TRBV2	TRBJ2-7	TGTGCCAAAAGGGGAAGGCTAGCGGGAGGGACTGGCTACGAGCAGTACTTC	CAKRGRLAGGTGYEQYF
.	.	TRBV19	TRBJ2-7	TGTGCCAGTAGCGCAGCAGCCCTAGGGTCGTACGAGCAGTACTTC	CASSAAALGSYEQYF
TRBD2	few	TRBV20-1	TRBJ2-1	TGCAGTGCTCATACTAGCGGGAGGAACAATGAGCAGTTCTTC	CSAHTSGRNNEQFF
.	many	TRBV5-5	TRBJ1-1	TGTGCCAGCAGCGCTGGTTTAGAAATGGGCACTGAAGCTTTCTTT	CASSAGLEMGTEAFF
.	.	TRBV12-3/TRBV12-4	TRBJ2-7	TGTGCCAGCAGTTTAGCGCTAAAAGTTGCTTCCGAGCAGTACTTC	CASSLALKVASEQYF
.	few	TRBV7-2	TRBJ2-5	TGTGCCAGCAGTGGCAGGAATCAAGAGACCCAGTACTTC	CASSGRNQETQYF
TRBD2	many	TRBV29-1	TRBJ2-1	TGCAGCGTTCCACGGACTAGCGGGGTCAATGAGCAGTTCTTC	CSVPRTSGVNEQFF
.	many	TRBV6-1	TRBJ2-1	TGTGCCAGCTCAGGGGGGCCGATTGGGGGGTATGAGCAGTTCTTC	CASSGGPIGGYEQFF
TRBD1	.	TRBV6-5	TRBJ1-1	TGTGCCAGCAGTTACTCTCGGACAGGATCCACTGAAGCTTTCTTT	CASSYSRTGSTEAFF
TRBD2	.	TRBV5-8	TRBJ2-3	TGTGCCAGCAAGCGGGAGGCCAGCACAGATACGCAGTATTTT	CASKREASTDTQYF
.	.	TRBV7-2	TRBJ2-7	TGTGCCAGCAGCTTACCCGGGACGGGATATAACGAGCAGTACTTC	CASSLPGTGYNEQYF
.	few	TRBV7-9	TRBJ2-7	TGTGCCAGCAGCCAAGGGGATGGCTCCTACGAGCAGTACTTC	CASSQGDGSYEQYF
.	.	TRBV20-1	TRBJ2-5	TGCAGTGCTCCCTGGACAGTCCAAGAGACCCAGTACTTC	CSAPWTVQETQYF
TRBD2	many	TRBV5-1	TRBJ2-1	TGCGCCAGCGGAGCGGGAGGGCCTTCCGAGCAGTTCTTC	CASGAGGPSEQFF
.	many	TRBV7-6	TRBJ2-1	TGTGCCAGCAGCCACGGGAAAGGCTTCGGTAATGAGCAGTTCTTC	CASSHGKGFGNEQFF